This T cell receptor (beta chain) was sequenced during a study of blood T cell repertoires in COVID-19. In the study overall: The samples span acute and convalescent COVID-19 from the United States, Italy and Spain.

Those enrolled in Seattle joined during active infection and were followed longitudinally afterward. Per the original data handling: How many nucleated cells were present was estimated from reference gene primer amplification. Only in-frame clones appear in the TCRdb table, and some are missing; sequencing was by immunoSEQ multiplex PCR. That table supplies the V and J calls and clone size; D and trimming were determined from the DNA. The sample contains 150,000 to 200,000 clones, approximately 95% of which appear only once. Deletions cut 0 bases from V and 5 bases from J, with 16 bases between. In germline, CDR1 is SGHVS, CDR2 FQNEAQ. This CDR3 is 16 amino acids long.

This receptor was identified in an older woman with COVID-19, enrolled during active disease. What was sequenced was peripheral blood. V and J are TRBV7-8 and TRBJ2-5; maybe TRBD2 (6 bases). The CDR3 DNA reads as TGTGCCAGCAGCTTAGCTTGGACCATAGCGGCGGAGACCCAGTACTTC. This codes for CASSLAWTIAAETQYF.